The source of this T cell receptor beta chain is a study of response to subunit inactivated influenza vaccine. Study-wide results and limits: The authors put forward the suggestion that each seasonal influenza vaccination may bring in only a limited number of new T cells.

Per the germline V gene, CDR1 is LNHNV and CDR2 is YYDKDF (reference sequence). Between the trimmed V and J ends, which lost 0 bases and 0 bases, there was a span of 19 bases. This CDR3 region has 19 residues. Regarding this clonotype: No antigen is known for it.

One entry per CDR3 protein results from TCRdb running MiXCR on the RT-PCR reads. The table records some 600,000 distinct CDR3 sequences, about 14% of them present only once. Sequenced material: PBMCs from blood, taken about 14 days before vaccination. The origin of this receptor is a man aged 50 to 60 who received an inactivated influenza vaccine. The chain combines TRBV15 with TRBJ2-3, with D maybe TRBD2 (5 bases). The CDR3 DNA reads TGTGCCACCAGCAGAGATCGGTTCGGAGGCTTTCCTAGCACAGATACGCAGTATTTT. Translating gives CATSRDRFGGFPSTDTQYF.